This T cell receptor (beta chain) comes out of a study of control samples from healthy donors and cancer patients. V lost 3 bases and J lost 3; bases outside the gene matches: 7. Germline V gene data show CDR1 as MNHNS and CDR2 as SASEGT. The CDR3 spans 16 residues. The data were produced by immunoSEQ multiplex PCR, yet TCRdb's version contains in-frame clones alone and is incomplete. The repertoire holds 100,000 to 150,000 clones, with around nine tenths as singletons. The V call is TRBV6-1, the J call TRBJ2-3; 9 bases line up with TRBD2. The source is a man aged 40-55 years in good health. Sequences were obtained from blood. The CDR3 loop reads CASSDRASGATDTQYF. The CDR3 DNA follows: TGTGCCAGCAGTGATCGGGCTAGCGGGGCGACAGATACGCAGTATTTT.